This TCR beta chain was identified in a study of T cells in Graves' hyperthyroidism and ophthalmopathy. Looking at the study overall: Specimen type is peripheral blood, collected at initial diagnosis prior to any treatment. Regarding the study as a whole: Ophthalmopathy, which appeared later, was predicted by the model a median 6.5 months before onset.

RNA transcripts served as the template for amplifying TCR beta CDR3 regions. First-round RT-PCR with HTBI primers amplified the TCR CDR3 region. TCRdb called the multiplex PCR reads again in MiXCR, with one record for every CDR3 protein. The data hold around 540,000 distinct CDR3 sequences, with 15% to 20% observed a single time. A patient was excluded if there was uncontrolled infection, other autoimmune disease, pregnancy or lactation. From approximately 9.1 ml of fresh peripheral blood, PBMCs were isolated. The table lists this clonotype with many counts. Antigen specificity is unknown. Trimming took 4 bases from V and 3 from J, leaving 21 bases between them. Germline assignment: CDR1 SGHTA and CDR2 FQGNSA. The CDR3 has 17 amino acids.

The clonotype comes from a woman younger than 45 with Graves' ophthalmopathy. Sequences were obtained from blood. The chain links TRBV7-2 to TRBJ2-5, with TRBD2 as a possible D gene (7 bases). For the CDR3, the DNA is TGTGCCAGCAGCTGGGGGTCGGGGGGCGCGGAGGAAGAGACCCAGTACTTC. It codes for CASSWGSGGAEEETQYF.